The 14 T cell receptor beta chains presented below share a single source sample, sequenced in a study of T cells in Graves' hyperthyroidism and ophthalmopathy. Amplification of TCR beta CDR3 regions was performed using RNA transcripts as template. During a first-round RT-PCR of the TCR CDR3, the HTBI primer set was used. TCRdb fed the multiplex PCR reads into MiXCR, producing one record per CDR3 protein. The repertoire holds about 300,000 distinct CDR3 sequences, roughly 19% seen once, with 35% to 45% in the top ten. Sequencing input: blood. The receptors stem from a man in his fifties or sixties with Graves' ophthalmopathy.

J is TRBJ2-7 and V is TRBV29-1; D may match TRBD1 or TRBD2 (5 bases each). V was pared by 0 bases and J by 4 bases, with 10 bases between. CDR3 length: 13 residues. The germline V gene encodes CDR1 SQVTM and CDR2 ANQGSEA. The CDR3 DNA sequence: TGCAGCGTTGAAGATCCGGGGCTATACGAGCAGTACTTC. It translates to CSVEDPGLYEQYF.

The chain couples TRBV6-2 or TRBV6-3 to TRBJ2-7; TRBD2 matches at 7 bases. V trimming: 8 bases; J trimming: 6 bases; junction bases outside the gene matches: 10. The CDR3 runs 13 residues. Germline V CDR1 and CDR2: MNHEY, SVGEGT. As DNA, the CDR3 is TGTGCCAGCTTTCCGGCGGGAGTAGGCGAGCAGTACTTC. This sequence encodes CASFPAGVGEQYF.

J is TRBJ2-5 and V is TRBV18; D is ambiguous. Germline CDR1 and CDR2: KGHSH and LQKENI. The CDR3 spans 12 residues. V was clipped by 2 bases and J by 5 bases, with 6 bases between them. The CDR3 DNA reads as TGTGCCAGCTCACCAAATGAGGAGACCCAGTACTTC. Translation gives CASSPNEETQYF.

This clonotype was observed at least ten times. This chain's CDR3 is CASSGRSAGAEQFF. The CDR3 coding sequence is TGTGCCAGCAGCGGCCGGTCCGCGGGAGCGGAGCAGTTCTTC. The V call is TRBV11-2, the J call TRBJ2-1, with 7 bases identical to TRBD2. V trimming: 5 bases; J trimming: 10 bases; junction bases outside the gene matches: 11. Germline V gene data show CDR1 as SGHAT and CDR2 as FQNNGV. This CDR3 is built from 14 residues.

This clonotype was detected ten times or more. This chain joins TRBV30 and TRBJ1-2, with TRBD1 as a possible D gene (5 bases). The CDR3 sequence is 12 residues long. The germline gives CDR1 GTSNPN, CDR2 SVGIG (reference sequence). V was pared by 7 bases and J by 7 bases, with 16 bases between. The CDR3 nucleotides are TGTGCCTTCTCCGGGGCAGGGTTTGGCTACACCTTC. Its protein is CAFSGAGFGYTF.

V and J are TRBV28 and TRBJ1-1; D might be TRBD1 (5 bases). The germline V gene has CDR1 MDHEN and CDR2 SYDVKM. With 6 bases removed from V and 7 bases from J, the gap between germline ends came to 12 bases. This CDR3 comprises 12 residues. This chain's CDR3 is CASRGRRIEAFF. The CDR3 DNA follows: TGTGCCAGCAGGGGACGGCGGATTGAAGCTTTCTTT. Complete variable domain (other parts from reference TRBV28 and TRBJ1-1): DVKVTQSSRYLVKRTGEKVFLECVQDMDHENMFWYRQDPGLGLRLIYFSYDVKMKEKGDIPEGYSVSREKKERFSLILESASTNQTSMYLCASRGRRIEAFFGQGTRLTVV.

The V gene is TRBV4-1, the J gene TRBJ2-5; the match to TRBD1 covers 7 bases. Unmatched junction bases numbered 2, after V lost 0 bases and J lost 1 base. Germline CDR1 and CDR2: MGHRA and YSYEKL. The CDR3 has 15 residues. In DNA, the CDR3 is TGCGCCAGCAGCCAAGATAGGGGGCCCCAAGAGACCCAGTACTTC. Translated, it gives CASSQDRGPQETQYF.

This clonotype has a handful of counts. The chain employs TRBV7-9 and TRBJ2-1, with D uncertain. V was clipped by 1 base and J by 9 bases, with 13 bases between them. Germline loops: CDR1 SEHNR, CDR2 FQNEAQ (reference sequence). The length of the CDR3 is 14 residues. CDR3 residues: CASSLDFESSEQFF. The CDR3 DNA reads TGTGCCAGCAGCTTAGACTTTGAATCCAGTGAGCAGTTCTTC.

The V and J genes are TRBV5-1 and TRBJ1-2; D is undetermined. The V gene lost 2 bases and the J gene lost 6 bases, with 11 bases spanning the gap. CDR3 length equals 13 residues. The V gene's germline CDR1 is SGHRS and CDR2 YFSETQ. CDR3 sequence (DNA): TGCGCCAGCAGCTTTGTCACAAGTGATGGCTACACCTTC. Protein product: CASSFVTSDGYTF. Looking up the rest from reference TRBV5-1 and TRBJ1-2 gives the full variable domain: KAGVTQTPRYLIKTRGQQVTLSCSPISGHRSVSWYQQTPGQGLQFLFEYFSETQRNKGNFPGRFSGRQFSNSRSEMNVSTLELGDSALYLCASSFVTSDGYTFGSGTRLTVV.

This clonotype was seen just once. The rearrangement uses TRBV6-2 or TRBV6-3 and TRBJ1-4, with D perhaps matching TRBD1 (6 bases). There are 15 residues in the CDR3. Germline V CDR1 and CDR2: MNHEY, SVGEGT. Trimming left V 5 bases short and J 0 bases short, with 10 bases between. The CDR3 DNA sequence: TGTGCCAGCAGTACAGGACAGACAACTAATGAAAAACTGTTTTTT. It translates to CASSTGQTTNEKLFF.

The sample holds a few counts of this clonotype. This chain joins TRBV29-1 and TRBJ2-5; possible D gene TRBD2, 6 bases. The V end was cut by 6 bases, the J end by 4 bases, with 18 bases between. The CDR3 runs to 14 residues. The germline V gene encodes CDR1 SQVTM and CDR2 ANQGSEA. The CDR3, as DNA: TGCAGCGTAGGTGGGGGGTGGGGCACAGAGACCCAGTACTTC. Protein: CSVGGGWGTETQYF.

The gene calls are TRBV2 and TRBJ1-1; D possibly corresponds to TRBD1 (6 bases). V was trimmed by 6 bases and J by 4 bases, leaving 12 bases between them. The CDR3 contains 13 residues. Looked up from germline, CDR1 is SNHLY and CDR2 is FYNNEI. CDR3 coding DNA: TGTGCCAGCAGACCCAGGGGATCCACTGAAGCTTTCTTT. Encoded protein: CASRPRGSTEAFF.

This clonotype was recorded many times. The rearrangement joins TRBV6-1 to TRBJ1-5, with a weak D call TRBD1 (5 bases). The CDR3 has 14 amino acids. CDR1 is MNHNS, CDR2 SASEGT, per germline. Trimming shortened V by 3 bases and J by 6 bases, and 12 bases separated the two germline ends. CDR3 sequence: CASSDSGIFQPQHF. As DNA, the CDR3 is TGTGCCAGCAGTGATTCAGGGATATTTCAGCCCCAGCATTTT.

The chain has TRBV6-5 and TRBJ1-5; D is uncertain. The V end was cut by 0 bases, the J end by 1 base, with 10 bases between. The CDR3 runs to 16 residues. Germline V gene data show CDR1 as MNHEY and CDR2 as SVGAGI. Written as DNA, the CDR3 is TGTGCCAGCAGTTACTCGACTGGGGAGAGCAATCAGCCCCAGCATTTT. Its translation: CASSYSTGESNQPQHF.